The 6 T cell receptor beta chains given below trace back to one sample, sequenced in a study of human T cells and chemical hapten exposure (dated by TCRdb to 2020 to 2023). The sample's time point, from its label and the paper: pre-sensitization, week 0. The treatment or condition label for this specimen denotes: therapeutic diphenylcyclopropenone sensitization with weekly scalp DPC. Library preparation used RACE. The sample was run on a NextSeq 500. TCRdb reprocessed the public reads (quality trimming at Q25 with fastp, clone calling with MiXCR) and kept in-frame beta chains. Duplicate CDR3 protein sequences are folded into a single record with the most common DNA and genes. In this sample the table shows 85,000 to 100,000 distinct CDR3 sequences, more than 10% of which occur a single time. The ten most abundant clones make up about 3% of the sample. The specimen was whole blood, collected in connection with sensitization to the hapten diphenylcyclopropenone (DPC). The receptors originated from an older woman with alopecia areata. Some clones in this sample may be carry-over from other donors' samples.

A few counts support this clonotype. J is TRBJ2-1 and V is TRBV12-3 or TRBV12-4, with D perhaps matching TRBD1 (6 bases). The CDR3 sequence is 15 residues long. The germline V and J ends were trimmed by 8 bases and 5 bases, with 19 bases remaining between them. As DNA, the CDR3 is TGTGCCAGCCGTGAGGGGCAGACAGGCGACAATGAGCAGTTCTTC. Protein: CASREGQTGDNEQFF.

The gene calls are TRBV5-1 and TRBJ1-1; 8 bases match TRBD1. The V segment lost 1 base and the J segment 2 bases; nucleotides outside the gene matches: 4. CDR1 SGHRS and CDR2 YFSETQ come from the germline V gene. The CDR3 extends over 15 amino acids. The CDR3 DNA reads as TGCGCCAGCAGCTTGCTGACAGGGGCTAACACTGAAGCTTTCTTT. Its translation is CASSLLTGANTEAFF.

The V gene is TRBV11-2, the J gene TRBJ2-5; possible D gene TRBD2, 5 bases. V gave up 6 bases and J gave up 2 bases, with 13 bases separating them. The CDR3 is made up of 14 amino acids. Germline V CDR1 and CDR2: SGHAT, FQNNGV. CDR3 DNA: TGTGCCAGCAGTTACAATACGGGACAAGAGACCCAGTACTTC. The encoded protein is CASSYNTGQETQYF.

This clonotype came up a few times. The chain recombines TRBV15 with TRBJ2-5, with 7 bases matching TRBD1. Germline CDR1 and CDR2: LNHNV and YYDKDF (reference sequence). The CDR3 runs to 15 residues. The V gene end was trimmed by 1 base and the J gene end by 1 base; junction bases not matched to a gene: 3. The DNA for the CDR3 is TGTGCCACCAGCAGAGCAGACAGGGCCCAAGAGACCCAGTACTTC. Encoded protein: CATSRADRAQETQYF.

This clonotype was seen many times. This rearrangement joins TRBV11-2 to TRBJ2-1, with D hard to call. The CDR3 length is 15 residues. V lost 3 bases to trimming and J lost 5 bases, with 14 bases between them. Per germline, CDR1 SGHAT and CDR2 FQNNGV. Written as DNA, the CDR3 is TGTGCCAGCAGCTTCCCCACGACACTAAACAATGAGCAGTTCTTC. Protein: CASSFPTTLNNEQFF.

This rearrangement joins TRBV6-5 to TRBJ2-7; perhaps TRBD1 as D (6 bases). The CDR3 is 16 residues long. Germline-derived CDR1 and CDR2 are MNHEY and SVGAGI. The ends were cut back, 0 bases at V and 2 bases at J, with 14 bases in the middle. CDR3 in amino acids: CASSYSTGGATYEQYF. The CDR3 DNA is TGTGCCAGCAGTTACTCGACAGGAGGAGCGACCTACGAGCAGTACTTC.